This TCR beta chain was captured by sequencing in a study of blood T cell repertoires in COVID-19. The overall study: Spain, Italy and the United States supplied samples that represented acute and convalescent COVID-19. From T cells, B-cell-depleted T cells, or PBMCs came the material, which was cDNA or gDNA.

This CDR3 contains 15 residues. Trimming removed 3 bases at V and 0 bases at J, with 10 bases between. Germline-derived CDR1 and CDR2 are SNHLY and FYNNEI. Per the original data handling: Amplification from reference gene primers served as the basis for estimated nucleated cell counts. Clones were read by immunoSEQ multiplex PCR, and TCRdb kept only the in-frame ones, dropping some. For V, J and clone size, that table is used; D and trimming come from the DNA. The table lists 120,000 or so clones, 85% to 90% of them singletons, with less than 30% in the top ten. The sequence was collected from a man between 70 and 80 years old with active or convalescent COVID-19. The chain uses TRBV2 and TRBJ2-3; D uncertain. Material for sequencing was peripheral blood. The CDR3 region is CASSDLTLSTDTQYF. For the CDR3, the DNA is TGTGCCAGCAGTGACCTGACACTTAGCACAGATACGCAGTATTTT.